This T cell receptor (beta chain) was observed in a study of cytomegalovirus exposure and HLA in healthy donors (dated by TCRdb to about 2017). With regard to the full study: According to an earlier analysis of a few hundred of the donors, about 180 million T cells yielded 100 million or so unique TCR beta sequences and 276 Gb of sequence data. Roughly 300 gigabases of sequencing data and roughly 90 million unique TCR sequences were included in an early release covering 550 to 650 HLA-typed donors. Among the roughly 370 genotyped donors, approximately 76% belonged to the genetic ancestry cluster associated with self-reported Caucasian donors. The study aimed to test whether signatures of past pathogen exposure could be identified by cataloging public T cell receptors. Using immunosequencing, the study profiled T cell repertoires from 666 subjects and related those repertoires to cytomegalovirus serostatus. In addition to the first cohort of several hundred subjects, a separate validation cohort of over 90 different subjects was used. High-throughput TCR immunosequencing, statistical association of individual TCRs with disease status, and machine learning were combined to predict cytomegalovirus infection status. A later analysis re-examined previously published TCR beta repertoires from roughly 720 donors and added high-resolution HLA genotyping to investigate patterns of TCR occurrence. Rather than drawing on any new phenotypic data, the later analysis identified candidate immune exposures from TCR beta sequences and the way those sequences occurred across donors. An earlier analysis of several hundred of the donors applied high-throughput TCR beta sequencing to assess whether each TCR beta V gene segment acted as functional or pseudogenic. Donor age, sex, ethnicity and CMV serostatus were collected together with the repertoire data. In a later genetic analysis, genome-wide SNP genotypes for about three fifths of the 666 donors were used, and that subset was treated as a discovery cohort. Every repertoire in the discovery cohort had been generated on one and the same sequencing platform. Both class I and class II loci were covered by HLA typing, at four-digit resolution. Typing coverage varied by locus: about 629-630 donors for A, B, C, DRB1 and DQB1; around 560 for DQA1; over 600 for DPA1; 400 to 480 for DPB1. Because of strong linkage in the cohort, four or five DR-DQ haplotypes were treated as single units for association and clustering. Among 300 to 500 genotyped donors of the cohort, an average of around 250,000 unique TCR beta nucleotide sequences was sequenced per donor, of which approximately 19% were non-productive.

Beyond this particular receptor, the publication reports: When HLA alleles, especially DR and DQ, strongly co-occurred, attributing TCR associations to individual alleles was difficult. A few of the identified cytomegalovirus-associated TCR beta chains were confirmed in vitro to be specific for cytomegalovirus antigens. Broadly in line with IMGT annotations, most TCR beta V segments showed up in productive rearrangements about 90% or about 30% of the time in an earlier analysis of approximately 600 of the donors. While some public TCRs were present in many individuals, most TCR sequences turned up only very rarely across donors. The 87-base-pair reads could not distinguish some IMGT-functional V segments, including TRBV6-2 and TRBV6-3, so those segments were excluded. Because counts were too low, around 17 rarely observed V segments, including chromosome 9 orphons, were left out of the earlier analysis of several hundred of the donors. CMV serostatus was the only immune exposure information available for the cohort. Compared with equally common non-associated chains, HLA-associated TCR beta chains in a later analysis were more clonally expanded and had lower generation probabilities. At a false discovery rate of 0.05, a later analysis linked some 18,000 TCR beta sequences to specific HLA alleles. A later analysis reported that several top co-occurrence clusters appeared linked to parvovirus B19, influenza, CMV and Epstein-Barr virus. The study gave a list of 150 to 200 TCR beta chains associated with cytomegalovirus. Because some donors lacked HLA typing at each locus, the association tests relied only on the typed subset. A group of highly shared sequence variants was considered likely to be a technical artifact of the sequencing pipeline. Sequencing depth was assumed to be roughly uniform across donors in the presence/absence analyses, though that assumption may not hold. In a later genetic analysis, fewer N-insertions in productive TCRs were reported among donors in an Asian-associated ancestry cluster than the 666-donor mean. Correlated functional status among segregating V segments might reflect linkage disequilibrium, but an unknown experimental factor could not be ruled out. In this cohort, only TCR beta chains were sequenced, and detectable features were limited by the absence of alpha or paired-chain data. Cytomegalovirus status was reported to be diagnosed by the classifier with high specificity and sensitivity in both the original and validation cohorts. A later genetic analysis associated a missense DCLRE1C variant with V-gene and J-gene trimming of TCR beta chains, and an independent cohort replicated the association. According to the authors, the approach could potentially be generalized to other disease states and immunological phenotypes. In a later analysis, most CMV-associated TCR beta chains were found to appear HLA-restricted, with HLA associations seemingly driven largely by CMV exposure. A further reported finding was that TCR beta sequences accurately predicted the HLA-A and HLA-B alleles for most subjects in the first cohort. In a later analysis, the rate of TCR association differed among HLA loci, with DRB1 alleles having the most associated TCRs and HLA-C alleles having the fewest.

In the case of this clone: It has no known antigen specificity. Base qualities are not at hand, and no much larger clone is one base apart.

The cohort consisted of approximately 690 healthy bone marrow donors. Cohort members were all nominally healthy when sampled, although unrecorded immune exposures were likely present. Of the roughly 700 cohort members, nearly 300 had a positive CMV serostatus and about 400 had a negative one, while no CMV serostatus was recorded for the donor. A peripheral blood sample was collected from each donor, and TCR beta sequencing was performed on peripheral blood mononuclear cells. Genomic DNA was extracted from the blood cell samples with the Qiagen DNeasy Blood Extraction Kit. The library was produced with the immunoSEQ multiplex PCR assay. For the multiplex PCR, a mixture combining 60 forward primers for TCR Vbeta segments and 13 reverse primers for TCR Jbeta segments was used. Amplification of the CDR3 region of rearranged TCR beta genes was performed with a multiplex PCR assay on genomic DNA. On the Illumina HiSeq System, the amplified TCR beta libraries were sequenced as 87-base-pair reads. Turning to the authors' computational methods: In a later analysis, tens of millions of unique TCR beta chains were counted across the 690 or so repertoires, and roughly 10 million of these chains were shared by at least two donors. To remove PCR and sequencing errors, raw reads were error-corrected and collapsed into unique sequences using a nearest-neighbor algorithm that merged closely related sequences. CDR3 sequences were aligned to IMGT reference sequences to assign V, D and J gene segments. For a sequence to be retained, at least a six-nucleotide match to both a V gene segment and a J gene segment was required. A rearrangement was called productive if the CDR3 had no stop codons and remained in frame with V and J, and every other rearrangement was called non-productive. Following IMGT convention, CDR3 was defined as the stretch from the second conserved V-encoded cysteine to the conserved J-encoded phenylalanine. In an earlier analysis of approximately 590 of the donors, sequences lacking an unambiguous match to a single V gene segment were excluded. An earlier analysis of about 600 of the donors called V segments functional above 56.7% productive rearrangements and segregating when the between-donor standard deviation exceeded 5%. To diagnose cytomegalovirus status from the catalog of TCR beta chain sequences, a statistical classification framework was built. In a later analysis, TCR nucleotide sequences were compared against IMGT/GENE-DB human TR gene sequences so that V and J genes could be assigned. In a later analysis, CDR3 sequences and most-parsimonious VDJ recombination scenarios were assigned using the TCRdist pipeline. A later analysis defined each TCR beta chain by its CDR3 amino acid sequence plus V-gene family, and excluded reads lacking a unique V-gene family. As a way to deal with suspected cross-contamination and a sequencing artifact, a later analysis dropped 450 to 600 nucleotide sequences that were highly shared and had low generation probability. For each public chain, a later analysis derived a clonal expansion index from normalized ranks of inferred template counts within each repertoire. A later analysis computed generation probabilities with a VDJ recombination model fitted to out-of-frame rearrangements, and checked the results against IGoR. A later analysis scored TCR-TCR, TCR-HLA and TCR-CMV co-occurrence with hypergeometric tests, applying a repertoire-size bias correction to TCR pairs. In a later analysis, false discovery rates were estimated by permuting HLA or CMV assignments 20 times. In a later analysis, co-occurring TCRs were grouped with DBSCAN, and TCRdist sequence similarity was added when clustering was performed within HLA-allele-positive subsets. Repertoires with fewer than 30,000 or more than 120,000 public chains, plus five repertoires with anomalous nucleotide sharing, were excluded from co-occurrence clustering. In its TCRdb copy, this immuneACCESS table keeps in-frame sequences only and misses some clones. Where compared with another copy, unresolved V genes explain less than half of these, and the others have no known cause. D and trimming come from the DNA, and the V and J calls and clone size come from that table. This sample comprises tens of thousands of clones, roughly 67% of them detected only once. The ten largest clones represent roughly 2.5% of the sample.

V was cut back by 3 bases and J by 4 bases, leaving a gap of 21 bases between them. The CDR3 sequence holds 17 residues, the cysteine and phenylalanine included. Only the CDR3 portion is preserved as DNA: 51 bases, with reading frame beginning at the first base. The germline V gene specifies WSHSY as CDR1 and SAAADI as CDR2. Source material: PBMCs. Recombination linked TRBV10-2 to TRBJ1-1, and TRBD1 may be the D gene, going by 5 matching bases. The TCR originated in a human donor in good health. CDR3 loop: CASSDPRWDRGSTEAFF. At the DNA level, the sequence is TGCGCCAGCAGTGATCCTCGGTGGGATAGGGGTTCCACTGAAGCTTTCTTT.